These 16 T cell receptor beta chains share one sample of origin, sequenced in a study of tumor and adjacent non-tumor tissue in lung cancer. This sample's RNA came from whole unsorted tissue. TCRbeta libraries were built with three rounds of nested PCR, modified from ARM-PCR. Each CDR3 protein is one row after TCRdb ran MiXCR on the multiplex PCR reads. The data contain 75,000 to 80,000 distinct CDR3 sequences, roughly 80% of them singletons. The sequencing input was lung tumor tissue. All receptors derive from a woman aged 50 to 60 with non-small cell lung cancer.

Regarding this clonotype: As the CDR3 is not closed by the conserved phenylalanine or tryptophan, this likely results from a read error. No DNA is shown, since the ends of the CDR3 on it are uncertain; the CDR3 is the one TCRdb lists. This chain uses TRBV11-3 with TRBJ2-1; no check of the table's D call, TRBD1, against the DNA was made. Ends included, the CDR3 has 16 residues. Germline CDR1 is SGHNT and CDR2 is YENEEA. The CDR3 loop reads CASNSRSGSSYNEQFI.

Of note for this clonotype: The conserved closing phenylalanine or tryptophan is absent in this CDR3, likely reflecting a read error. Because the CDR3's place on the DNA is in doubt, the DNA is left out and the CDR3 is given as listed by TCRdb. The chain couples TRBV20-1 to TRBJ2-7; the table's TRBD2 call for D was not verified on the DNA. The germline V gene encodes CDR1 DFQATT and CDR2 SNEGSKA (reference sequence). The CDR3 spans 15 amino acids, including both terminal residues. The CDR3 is CSAQKPGLAGYEQCL.

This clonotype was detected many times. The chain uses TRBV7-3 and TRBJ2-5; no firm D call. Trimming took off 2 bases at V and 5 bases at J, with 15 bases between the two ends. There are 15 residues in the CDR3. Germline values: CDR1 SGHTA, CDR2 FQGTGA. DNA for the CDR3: TGTGCCAGCAGCTTAGATACCGGACCAGCGGAGACCCAGTACTTC. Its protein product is CASSLDTGPAETQYF.

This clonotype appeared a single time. As DNA, the CDR3 is TGTGCCAGCAGTTACGGGACCCTTCGCGAGCAGTACTTC. Translating gives CASSYGTLREQYF. The genes are TRBV6-6 and TRBJ2-7; possibly TRBD1 or TRBD2 for D (5 bases each). The CDR3 spans 13 residues. V dropped 2 bases and J dropped 6 bases, with 11 bases sitting between them. The V gene's germline CDR1 is MNHNY and CDR2 SVGAGI (reference sequence).

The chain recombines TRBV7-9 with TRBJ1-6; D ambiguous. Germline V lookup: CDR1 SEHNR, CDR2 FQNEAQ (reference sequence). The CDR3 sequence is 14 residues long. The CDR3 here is CTSSLGRNNSPLHF. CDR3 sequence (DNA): TGTACTAGCAGCTTAGGACGGAATAATTCACCCCTCCACTTT.

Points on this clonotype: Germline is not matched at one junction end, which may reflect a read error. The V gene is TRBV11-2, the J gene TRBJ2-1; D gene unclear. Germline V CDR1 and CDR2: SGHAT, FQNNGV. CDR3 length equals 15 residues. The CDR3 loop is CTSSSVPDSYNEQFF. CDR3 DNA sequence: TGTACCAGCAGTTCAGTTCCGGATTCCTACAATGAGCAGTTCTTC.

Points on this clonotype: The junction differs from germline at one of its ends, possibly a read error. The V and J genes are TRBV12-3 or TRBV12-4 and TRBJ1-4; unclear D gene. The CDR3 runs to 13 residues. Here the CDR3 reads CASRDRNNEKPFF. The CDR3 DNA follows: TGTGCCAGCAGAGATAGGAATAATGAAAAACCGTTTTTT.

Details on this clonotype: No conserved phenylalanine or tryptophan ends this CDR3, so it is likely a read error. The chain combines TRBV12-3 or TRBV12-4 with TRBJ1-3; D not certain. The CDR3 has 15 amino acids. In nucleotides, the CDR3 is TGCGCCAACACCAAGACACCTACCTCTGGAAACACCATATATTCT. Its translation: CANTKTPTSGNTIYS.

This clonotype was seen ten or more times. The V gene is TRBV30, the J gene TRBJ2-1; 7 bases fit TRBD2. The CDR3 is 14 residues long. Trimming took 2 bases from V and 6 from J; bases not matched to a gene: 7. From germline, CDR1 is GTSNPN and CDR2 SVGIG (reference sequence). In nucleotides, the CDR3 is TGTGCCTGGAGTATATGGGAGGGCCGCAATGAGCAGTTCTTC. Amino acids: CAWSIWEGRNEQFF.

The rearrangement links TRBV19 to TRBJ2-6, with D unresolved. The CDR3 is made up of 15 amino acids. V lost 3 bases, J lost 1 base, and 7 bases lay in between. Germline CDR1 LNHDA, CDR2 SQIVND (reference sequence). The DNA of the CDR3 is TGTGCCAGTAGTATGCCGGCGTCTGGGGCCAACGTCCTGACTTTC. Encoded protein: CASSMPASGANVLTF.

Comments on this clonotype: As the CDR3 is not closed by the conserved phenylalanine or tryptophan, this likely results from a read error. CDR3 sequence: CASNSGQTREIQYL. The CDR3, as DNA: TGTGCCAGCAACTCCGGACAGACCCGGGAGATCCAGTACTTG. The chain is built from TRBV11-2 and TRBJ2-5; perhaps D is TRBD1 or TRBD2 (6 bases each). The CDR3 contains 14 residues. Germline CDR1 and CDR2: SGHAT and FQNNGV.

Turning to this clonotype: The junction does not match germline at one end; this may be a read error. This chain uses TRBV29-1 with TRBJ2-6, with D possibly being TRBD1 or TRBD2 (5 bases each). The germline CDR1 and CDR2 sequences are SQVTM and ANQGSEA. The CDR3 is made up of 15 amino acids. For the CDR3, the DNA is TGCAGCCTTGTAGAACAGAACTCTGGGACCAACATCCTGACTTTC. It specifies CSLVEQNSGTNILTF.

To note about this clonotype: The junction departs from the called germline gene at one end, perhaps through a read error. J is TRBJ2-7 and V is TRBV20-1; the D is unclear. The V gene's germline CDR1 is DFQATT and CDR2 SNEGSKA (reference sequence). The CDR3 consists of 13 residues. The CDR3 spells CSTYNGLSYEQYF. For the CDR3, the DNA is TGCAGTACCTATAACGGCCTTTCCTACGAGCAATACTTC.

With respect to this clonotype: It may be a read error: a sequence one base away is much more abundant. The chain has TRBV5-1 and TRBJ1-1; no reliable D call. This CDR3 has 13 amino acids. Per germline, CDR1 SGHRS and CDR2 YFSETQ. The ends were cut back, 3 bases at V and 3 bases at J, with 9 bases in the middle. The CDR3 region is CASSSPGDTEAFF. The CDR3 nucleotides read TGCGCCAGCAGCTCCCCCGGGGACACTGAAGCTTTCTTT.

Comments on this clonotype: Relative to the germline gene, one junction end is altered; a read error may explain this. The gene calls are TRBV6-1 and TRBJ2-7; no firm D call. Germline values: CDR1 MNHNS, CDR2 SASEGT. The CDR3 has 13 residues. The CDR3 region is CASSEGRYYEQYF. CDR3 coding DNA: TGTGCCAGCAGTGAGGGCAGATACTACGAGCAATACTTC.

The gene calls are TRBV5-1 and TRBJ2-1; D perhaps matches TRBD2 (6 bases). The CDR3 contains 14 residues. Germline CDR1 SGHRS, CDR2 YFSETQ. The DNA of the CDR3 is TGCGCTAGTCAGATCTGGGCTAGCGACAATGAGCAGTTCTTC. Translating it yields CASQIWASDNEQFF. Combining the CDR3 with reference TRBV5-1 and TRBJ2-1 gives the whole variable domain KAGVTQTPRYLIKTRGQQVTLSCSPISGHRSVSWYQQTPGQGLQFLFEYFSETQRNKGNFPGRFSGRQFSNSRSEMNVSTLELGDSALYLCASQIWASDNEQFFGPGTRLTVL.